This T cell receptor beta chain was captured in a study of blood T cell repertoires in COVID-19. Overall study: The United States, Italy and Spain were the sources of the acute and convalescent COVID-19 samples. PBMCs, B-cell-depleted T cells, or T cells were the source of the cDNA or gDNA that made up the material.

This CDR3 has 13 residues. Sequenced by immunoSEQ multiplex PCR; TCRdb stores in-frame clones only, minus some. The sample has 95,000 to 130,000 clones, around nine tenths seen once; the top ten hold under 2%. Sequencing was done on a sample of peripheral blood. The chain joins TRBV1 to TRBJ1-2. TRBV1 is classified as a pseudogene. This receptor was identified in a human donor with active COVID-19. The donor label of this sample is uncertain. DNA of the CDR3: TGCACCAGCAGCCACAGGGTGGAGGGTGGCTACACCTTC. Its protein product is CTSSHRVEGGYTF.